Presented here are 20 T cell receptor beta chains from one specimen sequenced in a study of tumor and adjacent non-tumor tissue in lung cancer (dated by TCRdb to 2016 to 2018). RNA was extracted from bulk unsorted tissue and checked for quality with a NanoDrop ND-1000 and an Agilent 2100. Library construction relied on multiplex PCR. The data were produced on an Illumina HiSeq 2500. TCRbeta libraries were built by three rounds of nested PCR using primers (Table S4), following protocols modified from ARM-PCR. TCRdb reprocessed the public reads (quality trimming at Q25 with fastp, clone calling with MiXCR) and kept in-frame beta chains. Entries are consolidated by CDR3 protein sequence, retaining the most common genes and DNA. The sample profile shows about 200,000 distinct CDR3 sequences; over 55% of them were found once. Together, the top ten hold roughly a quarter of the sample. The sequencing input was lung tumor tissue. These receptors originate from a man aged 55 to 70 with non-small cell lung cancer.

Concerning this clonotype itself: A much larger clone lies a single base off, so this may be a read error. The chain joins TRBV20-1 to TRBJ1-6; perhaps TRBD1 as D (6 bases). Germline V gene lookup returns CDR1 DFQATT and CDR2 SNEGSKA (reference sequence). The CDR3 sequence is 14 residues long. Here the CDR3 DNA reads TGCAGTGCTAGAGAGCGGACAGCTAATTCACCCCCCCACTTT. Its translation: CSARERTANSPPHF.

The chain links TRBV20-1 to TRBJ2-5; D is uncertain. This CDR3 has 14 amino acids. The V and J ends lost 5 bases and 2 bases respectively, with 15 bases between them. The germline V gene has CDR1 DFQATT and CDR2 SNEGSKA (reference sequence). The CDR3 loop is CSASKIGMQETQYF. The CDR3 DNA follows: TGCAGTGCTTCTAAGATAGGGATGCAAGAGACCCAGTACTTC.

On this clonotype: A single base separates this from a much larger clone, so it may be a read error. V usage is TRBV6-6 and J usage is TRBJ2-7, with D possibly being TRBD1 (5 bases). The CDR3 runs to 15 residues. V lost 0 bases and J 3 bases, leaving 12 bases between the germline ends. Germline CDR1 reads MNHNY; CDR2 reads SVGAGI (reference sequence). The CDR3 loop reads CASSYSTSGNYEQYF. In DNA, the CDR3 is TGTGCCAGCAGTTACTCGACGTCAGGGAACTACGAGCAGTACTTC.

About this clonotype: Germline and junction disagree at one end, which may indicate a read error. The J gene is TRBJ2-1, the V gene TRBV4-2, with 12 bases identical to TRBD1. The germline V gene encodes CDR1 LGHNA and CDR2 YNFKEQ. This CDR3 has 20 amino acids. DNA for the CDR3: TGTGCCAGCAGCCAAGTAGCGGGACAGGGGGCTTCCAGCCCCTACAATGTGCAGTTTTTC. Translating gives CASSQVAGQGASSPYNVQFF.

A word on this clonotype: Germline and junction disagree at one end, which may indicate a read error. The chain is built from TRBV5-8 and TRBJ1-5; D remains unclear. CDR1 and CDR2 (germline): SGHTS, YDEGEE. The length of the CDR3 is 15 residues. CDR3 bases: TGTGCCAGCAGCTTTTGGGCCGGCGGCAATAAGCCCCAGCATTTT. It encodes CASSFWAGGNKPQHF.

As to this clonotype: A read error may produce the germline difference seen at one junction end. The chain links TRBV20-1 to TRBJ2-3; D is uncertain. CDR1 and CDR2 from the germline V gene are DFQATT and SNEGSKA (reference sequence). The CDR3 runs to 14 residues. Here the CDR3 reads CSAIDARGADAQYF. The CDR3 DNA is TGCAGTGCTATTGACGCCCGAGGAGCAGATGCGCAGTATTTT.

Points on this clonotype: The CDR3 does not end in the conserved phenylalanine or tryptophan, so this is likely a read error. J is TRBJ2-1 and V is TRBV5-6; TRBD2 matches at 8 bases. V shed 4 bases and J 0 bases; nucleotides not matched to a gene: 6. The germline gives CDR1 SGHDT, CDR2 YYEEEE. CDR3 length equals 16 residues. DNA for the CDR3: TGTGCCAGCAGCCCCGGGGGGGGAGGCTCCTACAATGAGCAGTTCCTC. This sequence encodes CASSPGGGGSYNEQFL.

Worth noting for this clonotype: A much larger clone differs from this one at a single base, so this may be a read error. V and J are TRBV20-1 and TRBJ2-3; D not certain. Germline V gene data show CDR1 as DFQATT and CDR2 as SNEGSKA (reference sequence). The CDR3 has 10 amino acids. The V and J ends lost 8 bases and 10 bases respectively, with 13 bases between them. DNA of the CDR3: TGCAGTCCCCGTGGGGATCCGCAGTATTTT. Encoded protein: CSPRGDPQYF.

The sample holds one count of this clonotype. The conserved phenylalanine or tryptophan normally closing the CDR3 is absent here, so this likely arose from a read error. The rearrangement joins TRBV4-1 to TRBJ2-2; 9 nucleotides align to TRBD2. The CDR3 runs 17 residues. CDR1 is MGHRA, CDR2 YSYEKL, per germline. The chain's CDR3 is CASSQCTAGGYTGVLFL. In DNA, the CDR3 is TGCGCCAGCAGCCAATGCACAGCGGGGGGTTACACCGGGGTGCTGTTTTTA.

Concerning this clonotype itself: The junction shows a germline mismatch at one end, possibly a read error. The V call is TRBV20-1, the J call TRBJ2-7; 7 bases are a match to TRBD1. This CDR3 contains 14 residues. Germline loops: CDR1 DFQATT, CDR2 SNEGSKA (reference sequence). The CDR3 loop is CSATERGGPYKQYF. As DNA, the CDR3 is TGCAGTGCTACAGAGAGAGGGGGCCCCTACAAGCAGTACTTC.

This CDR3 is CTNSLEGRVTGELFF. In nucleotides, the CDR3 is TGTACCAACAGCTTAGAGGGCAGAGTCACCGGGGAGCTGTTTTTT. This chain links TRBV11-2 with TRBJ2-2; tentatively, D is TRBD2 (5 bases). There are 15 residues in the CDR3. Germline CDR1 is SGHAT and CDR2 is FQNNGV.

This clonotype was observed many times. The chain has TRBV4-3 and TRBJ2-1, with TRBD2 as a possible D gene (7 bases). Germline V gene data show CDR1 as LGHNA and CDR2 as YSLEER. There are 17 residues in the CDR3. The V gene lost 0 bases and the J gene lost 4 bases, with 16 bases spanning the gap. The CDR3 DNA sequence: TGCGCCAGCAGCCAAGAAGGGGGAGCTAGCGGATACAATGAGCAGTTCTTC. It translates to CASSQEGGASGYNEQFF.

The rearrangement links TRBV11-2 to TRBJ1-2, with a possible D match to TRBD1 (5 bases). Trimming took off 4 bases at V and 11 bases at J, with 23 bases between the two ends. The germline CDR1 and CDR2 sequences are SGHAT and FQNNGV. This CDR3 spans 15 amino acids. Here the CDR3 DNA reads TGTGCCAGCAGCTCCCTTAGGGGCGGAGCCTTCAGATACACCTTC. This codes for CASSSLRGGAFRYTF. Full variable domain (rest looked up from reference TRBV11-2 and TRBJ1-2): EAGVAQSPRYKIIEKRQSVAFWCNPISGHATLYWYQQILGQGPKLLIQFQNNGVVDDSQLPKDRFSAERLKGVDSTLKIQPAKLEDSAVYLCASSSLRGGAFRYTFGSGTRLTVV.

The CDR3 sequence: CASSLGVQETQYF. The CDR3 DNA is TGTGCCAGCTCACTGGGGGTCCAAGAGACCCAGTACTTC. The chain recombines TRBV18 with TRBJ2-5, with D perhaps matching TRBD1 or TRBD2 (5 bases each). The CDR3 extends over 13 amino acids. CDR1 and CDR2 (germline): KGHSH, LQKENI. Trimming removed 4 bases at V and 1 base at J, with 7 bases between.

About this clonotype itself: Just one base apart from a much larger clone, this may be a read error. V and J are TRBV6-5 and TRBJ2-7; D perhaps matches TRBD1 (6 bases). Trimming removed 7 bases at V and 3 bases at J, with 16 bases between. Germline assignment: CDR1 MNHEY and CDR2 SVGAGI. CDR3 length: 14 residues. CDR3 in amino acids: CASNPWRGGYEQYF. The CDR3 bases are TGTGCCAGCAATCCTTGGCGAGGGGGCTACGAGCAGTACTTC.

This clonotype showed up just a few times. The V gene is TRBV28, the J gene TRBJ2-7, with D possibly matching TRBD2 (7 bases). V lost 3 bases and J 4 bases, leaving 13 bases between the germline ends. Germline V gives CDR1 MDHEN, CDR2 SYDVKM. CDR3 length equals 14 residues. CDR3 in DNA: TGTGCCAGCAGTTTCCGGGGGGCCCCATACGAGCAGTACTTC. It is translated as CASSFRGAPYEQYF.

A remark on this clonotype: Germline is not matched at one junction end, which may reflect a read error. The chain has TRBV6-1 and TRBJ2-2; D perhaps matches TRBD1 (6 bases). Germline values: CDR1 MNHNS, CDR2 SASEGT. The CDR3 length is 14 residues. The CDR3 bases are TGTGACAGCAGAGAGGACAGAGCCACCGGGGAGCTGTTTTTT. This codes for CDSREDRATGELFF.

As for this clonotype: The conserved closing phenylalanine or tryptophan is absent in this CDR3, likely reflecting a read error. The chain couples TRBV12-3 or TRBV12-4 to TRBJ1-2; unclear D gene. V was pared by 6 bases and J by 3 bases, with 11 bases between. The CDR3 consists of 13 residues. CDR3 sequence reads: CASRGGDDYGYTI. The DNA for the CDR3 is TGTGCCAGCAGGGGAGGTGATGACTATGGCTACACCATC.

Remarks on this clonotype: One base away lies a much larger clone, so this may be a sequencing read error. V usage is TRBV5-4 and J usage is TRBJ2-3, with 13 bases identical to TRBD2. This CDR3 comprises 16 residues. Germline-derived CDR1 and CDR2 are SGHNT and YYREEE (reference sequence). CDR3 coding DNA: TGTGCCAGCAGGCTACTAGCGGGGGGGCCTGCAGATATGCAGTATTTT. It is translated as CASRLLAGGPADMQYF.

In the case of this clonotype: A read error may be the cause here, since a much bigger clone is one base away. V is TRBV20-1 and J is TRBJ2-1, with TRBD1 matching over 10 bases. Per germline, CDR1 DFQATT and CDR2 SNEGSKA (reference sequence). The CDR3 is 13 amino acids. The chain's CDR3 is CSTRGTGDDEQFF. The CDR3 DNA sequence: TGCAGTACTAGAGGGACAGGGGACGATGAGCAGTTCTTC.